The rows below give T cell receptor beta chains drawn from one sample of a study of blood T cell repertoires in COVID-19. Here immunoSEQ multiplex PCR was the method, and the copy in TCRdb shows in-frame clones only, minus some. The table lists roughly 260,000 clones, approximately 91% of them singletons. Material for sequencing was PBMCs or T cells enriched from blood (not recorded which). The receptors shown here come from a human donor in a cohort exposed to, infected with or recovered from COVID-19 (not recorded which). The donor label of this sample is uncertain. CDR3s include the opening cysteine and the closing phenylalanine or tryptophan. A D gene is named only where the DNA matches it firmly. Not all rows give a size; the values are once, few, many and, for expanded clones, a class.

d_call,j_call,v_call,cdr3_length,clone_size,cdr3_nt,cdr3_aa
TRBD1,TRBJ2-7,TRBV5-1,16,.,TGCGCCAGCAGCCCCGGACAGGGCCGTTTGGGGAACGAGCAGTACTTC,CASSPGQGRLGNEQYF
.,TRBJ1-5,TRBV19,15,.,TGTGCCAGTAGTATTTATTTGGCAAGCAATCAGCCCCAGCATTTT,CASSIYLASNQPQHF
TRBD2,TRBJ2-7,TRBV5-1,16,once,TGCGCCAGCAGCCAATCCGGGGGTAGCGGGGGATACGAGCAGTACTTC,CASSQSGGSGGYEQYF
.,TRBJ1-1,TRBV15,15,.,TGTGCCACCAGCAGAGATCGAGGAGGATACACTGAAGCTTTCTTT,CATSRDRGGYTEAFF
TRBD1,TRBJ1-1,TRBV11-2,16,.,TGTGCCAGCAGCTTAGATCCCGGACAGGGAGACTCTGGGGCTTTCTTT,CASSLDPGQGDSGAFF
.,TRBJ1-1,TRBV4-3,14,.,TGCGCCAGCAGCCCGGGACCGGGGGACACTGAAGCTTTCTTT,CASSPGPGDTEAFF
.,TRBJ1-2,TRBV11-2,14,.,TGTGCCAGCAGCTTAGCCTGGACAGACTCCGGCTACACCTTC,CASSLAWTDSGYTF
TRBD2,TRBJ2-4,TRBV18,15,.,TGTGCCAGCTCCCTCGGACTAGTGGCCAAAAACATTCAGTACTTC,CASSLGLVAKNIQYF
TRBD1,TRBJ2-7,TRBV27,14,.,TGTGCCAGCAGTCCGTGGGACAGGGTGTACGAGCAGTACTTC,CASSPWDRVYEQYF
TRBD1,TRBJ2-7,TRBV5-6,14,.,TGTGCCAGTGGAGCACAGGGGGCCCTCTACGAGCAGTACTTC,CASGAQGALYEQYF
TRBD1,TRBJ1-2,TRBV10-3,14,.,TGTGCCATCAGTTCCGGACAGGGACTTAATGGCTACACCTTC,CAISSGQGLNGYTF
TRBD1,TRBJ1-1,TRBV7-3,14,.,TGTGCCAGCAGCTTACGGGGACAGGGGGATGAAGCTTTCTTT,CASSLRGQGDEAFF
TRBD1,TRBJ2-7,TRBV5-1,15,.,TGCGCCAGCAGCCTCCGGGACAGGGGGGCCCTCGAGCAGTACTTC,CASSLRDRGALEQYF
.,TRBJ1-2,TRBV6-6,12,.,TGTGCCAGCAAGGGAGGGTTGTCAGGCTACACCTTC,CASKGGLSGYTF
.,TRBJ1-2,TRBV18,15,.,TGTGCCAGCTCACCACAACACAGGGAATGGGGTGGCTACACCTTC,CASSPQHREWGGYTF
TRBD2,TRBJ2-1,TRBV18,17,.,TGTGCCAGCTCGGATAGGGGACTAGTAAGGAGGTCGGATGAGCAGTTCTTC,CASSDRGLVRRSDEQFF
.,TRBJ1-1,TRBV7-2,13,.,TGTGCCAGCAGCTTATTGTCGGGGGCTGAAGCTTTCTTT,CASSLLSGAEAFF
.,TRBJ1-1,TRBV10-3,12,.,TGTGCCATCAGTCCAAGGGGAACTGAAGCTTTCTTT,CAISPRGTEAFF